Listed below are T cell receptor beta chains from one sample, sequenced in a study of blood T cells in healthy people across ages. Via MiXCR, TCRdb re-called the 5' RACE reads, giving one row per CDR3 protein. The sample lists approximately 800,000 distinct CDR3 sequences; 55% to 65% were seen once. Sequencing input: blood. These receptors came from a man younger than 45 in good health. Both conserved end residues are part of each CDR3. D genes are given only for firm matches. A row's size may be missing; if present it is once, few, many or a size class.

V gene: TRBV12-3/TRBV12-4
J gene: TRBJ2-2
clone size: NA
D gene: NA
CDR3 protein: CASSKVAGELFF
CDR3 DNA: TGTGCCAGCAGTAAGGTGGCCGGGGAGCTGTTTTTT

V gene: TRBV12-3/TRBV12-4
J gene: TRBJ1-5
clone size: NA
D gene: NA
CDR3 protein: CASSFRRDGNQPQHF
CDR3 DNA: TGTGCCAGCAGTTTCCGGCGGGACGGGAATCAGCCCCAGCATTTT

V gene: TRBV29-1
J gene: TRBJ1-2
clone size: NA
D gene: TRBD1
CDR3 protein: CSVEGTGAVVGYTF
CDR3 DNA: TGCAGCGTTGAGGGGACAGGAGCCGTCGTTGGCTACACCTTC

V gene: TRBV2
J gene: TRBJ1-4
clone size: few
D gene: TRBD1
CDR3 protein: CASSERGHYEKLFF
CDR3 DNA: TGTGCCAGCAGTGAAAGGGGGCATTATGAAAAACTGTTTTTT

V gene: TRBV7-3
J gene: TRBJ2-1
clone size: NA
D gene: NA
CDR3 protein: CASSLEGAISYNEQFF
CDR3 DNA: TGTGCCAGCAGCCTAGAAGGAGCCATCTCCTACAATGAGCAGTTCTTC

V gene: TRBV4-3
J gene: TRBJ2-1
clone size: NA
D gene: TRBD2
CDR3 protein: CASSDGGTPYNEQFF
CDR3 DNA: TGCGCCAGCAGCGACGGGGGGACCCCTTACAATGAGCAGTTCTTC

V gene: TRBV4-2
J gene: TRBJ1-4
clone size: once
D gene: TRBD1
CDR3 protein: CASSQAETGGEKLFF
CDR3 DNA: TGTGCCAGCAGCCAAGCGGAGACAGGGGGGGAAAAACTGTTTTTT

V gene: TRBV30
J gene: TRBJ2-7
clone size: NA
D gene: NA
CDR3 protein: CAWSTTSYEQYF
CDR3 DNA: TGTGCCTGGAGTACCACCTCCTACGAGCAGTACTTC

V gene: TRBV10-2
J gene: TRBJ2-3
clone size: NA
D gene: NA
CDR3 protein: CASSEAGSDTDTQYF
CDR3 DNA: TGCGCCAGCAGTGAGGCAGGGTCGGACACGGATACGCAGTATTTT

V gene: TRBV27
J gene: TRBJ2-5
clone size: NA
D gene: NA
CDR3 protein: CASRAPRTQETQYF
CDR3 DNA: TGTGCCAGCAGAGCCCCCAGGACCCAAGAGACCCAGTACTTC

V gene: TRBV7-9
J gene: TRBJ2-7
clone size: NA
D gene: NA
CDR3 protein: CASSSRGDTGYEQYF
CDR3 DNA: TGTGCCAGCAGCTCGAGGGGGGACACGGGATACGAGCAGTACTTC

V gene: TRBV12-3/TRBV12-4
J gene: TRBJ2-1
clone size: NA
D gene: TRBD1
CDR3 protein: CASSSVGQGYEQFF
CDR3 DNA: TGTGCCAGCAGCTCGGTGGGACAGGGGTATGAGCAGTTCTTC

V gene: TRBV12-3/TRBV12-4
J gene: TRBJ2-1
clone size: NA
D gene: NA
CDR3 protein: CASSSDREAGNEQFF
CDR3 DNA: TGTGCCAGCAGTTCCGACAGGGAGGCGGGCAATGAGCAGTTCTTC

V gene: TRBV6-2/TRBV6-3
J gene: TRBJ1-5
clone size: few
D gene: NA
CDR3 protein: CASSYSTGYQPQHF
CDR3 DNA: TGTGCCAGCAGTTACTCGACCGGGTATCAGCCCCAGCATTTT

V gene: TRBV28
J gene: TRBJ1-5
clone size: NA
D gene: NA
CDR3 protein: CASSSRIEPYQPQHF
CDR3 DNA: TGTGCCAGCAGTTCCCGAATAGAGCCCTATCAGCCCCAGCATTTT

V gene: TRBV28
J gene: TRBJ2-5
clone size: NA
D gene: NA
CDR3 protein: CASSYRLQETQYF
CDR3 DNA: TGTGCCAGCAGTTACCGACTACAAGAGACCCAGTACTTC

V gene: TRBV4-2
J gene: TRBJ1-4
clone size: NA
D gene: NA
CDR3 protein: CASSQDEGPNEKLFF
CDR3 DNA: TGTGCCAGCAGCCAAGATGAGGGACCTAATGAAAAACTGTTTTTT

V gene: TRBV7-9
J gene: TRBJ2-7
clone size: NA
D gene: NA
CDR3 protein: CASSFITGEQYF
CDR3 DNA: TGTGCCAGCAGCTTCATTACAGGAGAACAGTACTTC

V gene: TRBV11-2
J gene: TRBJ2-4
clone size: NA
D gene: NA
CDR3 protein: CASTSGVGIQYF
CDR3 DNA: TGTGCCAGCACTTCAGGGGTAGGCATTCAGTACTTC

V gene: TRBV7-2
J gene: TRBJ2-5
clone size: NA
D gene: NA
CDR3 protein: CASSLGAAADSETQYF
CDR3 DNA: TGTGCCAGCAGCTTAGGTGCGGCGGCCGATTCGGAGACCCAGTACTTC

V gene: TRBV29-1
J gene: TRBJ2-7
clone size: NA
D gene: NA
CDR3 protein: CSVVRQGYEQYF
CDR3 DNA: TGCAGCGTTGTGCGACAAGGCTACGAGCAGTACTTC

V gene: TRBV6-5
J gene: TRBJ2-3
clone size: few
D gene: NA
CDR3 protein: CASRVPGTDTQYF
CDR3 DNA: TGTGCCAGCAGAGTCCCTGGCACAGATACGCAGTATTTT

V gene: TRBV20-1
J gene: TRBJ2-7
clone size: NA
D gene: TRBD1
CDR3 protein: CSASGTPVPTGQIYEQYF
CDR3 DNA: TGCAGTGCTAGTGGGACCCCAGTCCCTACGGGACAGATCTACGAGCAGTACTTC

V gene: TRBV12-3/TRBV12-4
J gene: TRBJ2-7
clone size: once
D gene: NA
CDR3 protein: CASTQGITSYEQYF
CDR3 DNA: TGTGCCAGCACTCAAGGGATCACAAGTTACGAGCAGTACTTC

V gene: TRBV6-1
J gene: TRBJ2-2
clone size: NA
D gene: NA
CDR3 protein: CASSALRGARGTGELFF
CDR3 DNA: TGTGCCAGCAGTGCCCTAAGGGGGGCCCGGGGGACCGGGGAGCTGTTTTTT

V gene: TRBV12-3/TRBV12-4
J gene: TRBJ2-3
clone size: NA
D gene: TRBD2
CDR3 protein: CASSAKNGGGLRNTQYF
CDR3 DNA: TGTGCCAGCAGTGCCAAGAATGGCGGGGGGCTAAGAAATACGCAGTATTTT

V gene: TRBV5-8
J gene: TRBJ2-1
clone size: NA
D gene: TRBD2
CDR3 protein: CASSFGGGPNNEQFF
CDR3 DNA: TGTGCCAGCAGCTTCGGGGGGGGACCTAACAATGAGCAGTTCTTC

V gene: TRBV4-3
J gene: TRBJ2-3
clone size: NA
D gene: TRBD1
CDR3 protein: CASSHRQGTMRDTQYF
CDR3 DNA: TGCGCCAGCAGCCACCGACAGGGAACCATGAGGGATACGCAGTATTTT

V gene: TRBV10-3
J gene: TRBJ2-3
clone size: NA
D gene: NA
CDR3 protein: CAITRDSNTDTQYF
CDR3 DNA: TGTGCCATCACCCGGGACTCAAACACAGATACGCAGTATTTT

V gene: TRBV25-1
J gene: TRBJ1-2
clone size: NA
D gene: NA
CDR3 protein: CASRVPRGGYTF
CDR3 DNA: TGTGCCAGCAGGGTACCCAGGGGCGGCTACACCTTC

V gene: TRBV29-1
J gene: TRBJ2-6
clone size: few
D gene: NA
CDR3 protein: CSVDSGSGANVLTF
CDR3 DNA: TGCAGCGTTGATTCCGGGTCTGGGGCCAACGTCCTGACTTTC

V gene: TRBV27
J gene: TRBJ2-3
clone size: NA
D gene: TRBD2
CDR3 protein: CASTLGGAVTDTQYF
CDR3 DNA: TGTGCCAGCACACTCGGGGGGGCGGTAACAGATACGCAGTATTTT

V gene: TRBV9
J gene: TRBJ2-7
clone size: NA
D gene: NA
CDR3 protein: CASSVGAGRKGYEQYF
CDR3 DNA: TGTGCCAGCAGCGTAGGTGCGGGCAGGAAGGGCTACGAGCAGTACTTC

V gene: TRBV7-6
J gene: TRBJ2-7
clone size: few
D gene: TRBD2
CDR3 protein: CASSLPGTSGVSSYEQYF
CDR3 DNA: TGTGCCAGCAGCTTACCTGGGACTAGCGGGGTCAGCTCCTACGAGCAGTACTTC

V gene: TRBV27
J gene: TRBJ2-7
clone size: NA
D gene: NA
CDR3 protein: CASRLSPGSEQYF
CDR3 DNA: TGTGCCAGCAGACTAAGTCCAGGATCCGAGCAGTACTTC

V gene: TRBV4-3
J gene: TRBJ2-6
clone size: few
D gene: NA
CDR3 protein: CASSQLGLGGANVLTF
CDR3 DNA: TGCGCCAGCAGCCAGCTGGGACTGGGCGGGGCCAACGTCCTGACTTTC

V gene: TRBV6-1
J gene: TRBJ2-1
clone size: NA
D gene: NA
CDR3 protein: CASSSTGTSDEQFF
CDR3 DNA: TGTGCCAGCAGTTCAACCGGGACTTCCGACGAGCAGTTCTTC

V gene: TRBV12-3/TRBV12-4
J gene: TRBJ1-5
clone size: NA
D gene: NA
CDR3 protein: CASNLIGPNQPQHF
CDR3 DNA: TGTGCCAGCAACCTCATAGGACCCAATCAGCCCCAGCATTTT

V gene: TRBV7-9
J gene: TRBJ2-7
clone size: NA
D gene: TRBD2
CDR3 protein: CASSHPTSGGHPYEQYF
CDR3 DNA: TGTGCCAGCAGCCACCCGACTAGCGGGGGACACCCTTACGAGCAGTACTTC

V gene: TRBV10-3
J gene: TRBJ2-7
clone size: few
D gene: NA
CDR3 protein: CAISERQFSTEQYF
CDR3 DNA: TGTGCCATCAGTGAACGACAATTTAGTACGGAGCAGTACTTC

V gene: TRBV29-1
J gene: TRBJ2-5
clone size: few
D gene: NA
CDR3 protein: CSVRYGGSSETQYF
CDR3 DNA: TGCAGCGTTCGGTATGGGGGCAGCTCGGAGACCCAGTACTTC

V gene: TRBV4-2
J gene: TRBJ2-7
clone size: few
D gene: NA
CDR3 protein: CASTHRDGSSYEQYF
CDR3 DNA: TGTGCCAGCACACACCGGGACGGTAGCTCCTACGAGCAGTACTTC

V gene: TRBV29-1
J gene: TRBJ1-2
clone size: NA
D gene: TRBD1
CDR3 protein: CSVSPTGGPYGYTF
CDR3 DNA: TGCAGCGTCAGCCCGACAGGGGGCCCTTATGGCTACACCTTC

V gene: TRBV6-6
J gene: TRBJ1-5
clone size: NA
D gene: NA
CDR3 protein: CASSYLETNQPQHF
CDR3 DNA: TGTGCCAGCAGTTATCTGGAGACCAATCAGCCCCAGCATTTT

V gene: TRBV12-3/TRBV12-4
J gene: TRBJ1-2
clone size: NA
D gene: TRBD1
CDR3 protein: CASSSQGAGGYTF
CDR3 DNA: TGTGCCAGCAGTTCACAGGGGGCGGGGGGCTACACCTTC

V gene: TRBV9
J gene: TRBJ1-2
clone size: few
D gene: NA
CDR3 protein: CASSVGYTRSLDGYTF
CDR3 DNA: TGTGCCAGCAGCGTCGGGTACACTCGAAGTCTGGATGGCTACACCTTC

V gene: TRBV24-1
J gene: TRBJ1-2
clone size: many
D gene: NA
CDR3 protein: CATSVRGYGYTF
CDR3 DNA: TGTGCCACCAGTGTCCGAGGCTATGGCTACACCTTC

V gene: TRBV20-1
J gene: TRBJ2-7
clone size: once
D gene: NA
CDR3 protein: CSALETATYGDEQYF
CDR3 DNA: TGCAGTGCCCTGGAGACAGCCACCTACGGGGACGAGCAGTACTTC

V gene: TRBV25-1
J gene: TRBJ1-6
clone size: NA
D gene: NA
CDR3 protein: CASSKSRAFGSPLHF
CDR3 DNA: TGTGCCAGCAGTAAGAGCAGGGCTTTCGGATCACCCCTCCACTTT

V gene: TRBV27
J gene: TRBJ2-3
clone size: few
D gene: NA
CDR3 protein: CASHGHVTDTQYF
CDR3 DNA: TGTGCCAGCCATGGGCATGTCACAGATACGCAGTATTTT

V gene: TRBV21-1
J gene: TRBJ1-1
clone size: once
D gene: NA
CDR3 protein: CASSTDRVRRNTEAFF
CDR3 DNA: TGTGCCAGCAGCACCGACAGGGTGAGAAGGAACACTGAAGCTTTCTTT

V gene: TRBV7-2
J gene: TRBJ2-7
clone size: NA
D gene: NA
CDR3 protein: CASSLTPRASEQYF
CDR3 DNA: TGTGCCAGCAGCTTAACCCCCAGGGCCAGCGAGCAGTACTTC

V gene: TRBV7-2
J gene: TRBJ2-4
clone size: many
D gene: TRBD1
CDR3 protein: CASSPGTGGGIQYF
CDR3 DNA: TGTGCCAGCAGCCCCGGGACAGGGGGCGGCATTCAGTACTTC

V gene: TRBV6-6
J gene: TRBJ1-2
clone size: few
D gene: NA
CDR3 protein: CASSLSGTHYGYTF
CDR3 DNA: TGTGCCAGCAGTTTATCCGGGACCCACTATGGCTACACCTTC